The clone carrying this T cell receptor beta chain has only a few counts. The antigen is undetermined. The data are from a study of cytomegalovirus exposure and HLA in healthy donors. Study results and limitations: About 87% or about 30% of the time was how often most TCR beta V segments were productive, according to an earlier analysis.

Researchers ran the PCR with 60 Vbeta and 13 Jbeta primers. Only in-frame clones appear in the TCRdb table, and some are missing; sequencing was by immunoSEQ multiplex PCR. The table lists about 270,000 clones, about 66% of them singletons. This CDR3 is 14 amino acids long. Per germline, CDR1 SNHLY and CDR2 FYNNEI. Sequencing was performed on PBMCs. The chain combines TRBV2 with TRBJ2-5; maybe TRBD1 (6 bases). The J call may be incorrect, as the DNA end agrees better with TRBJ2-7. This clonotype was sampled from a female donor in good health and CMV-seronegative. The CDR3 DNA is TGTGCCAGCAACGAGGACAGCAAGGGCTACGAGCAGTACTTC. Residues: CASNEDSKGYEQYF.